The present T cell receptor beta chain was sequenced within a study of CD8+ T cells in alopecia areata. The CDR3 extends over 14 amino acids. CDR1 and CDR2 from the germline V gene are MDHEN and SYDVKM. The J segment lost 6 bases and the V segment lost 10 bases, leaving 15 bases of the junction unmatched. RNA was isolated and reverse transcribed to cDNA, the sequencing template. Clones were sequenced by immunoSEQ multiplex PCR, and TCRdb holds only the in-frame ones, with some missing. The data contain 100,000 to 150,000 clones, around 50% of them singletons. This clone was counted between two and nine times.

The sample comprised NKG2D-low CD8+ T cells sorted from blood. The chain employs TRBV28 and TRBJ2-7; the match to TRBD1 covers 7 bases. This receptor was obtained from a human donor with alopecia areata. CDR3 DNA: TGTGCCACCGCGCCGGCGACAGGGAATGGCGAGCAGTACTTC. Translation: CATAPATGNGEQYF.